A single TCR beta chain is shown here with its context. Antigen: not known. The data stem from a study of response to subunit inactivated influenza vaccine. General study results and limits: Authors suggested that a seasonal influenza vaccination recruits few new T cells each time.

Per germline, CDR1 MNHEY and CDR2 SVGEGT. The germline V and J ends were trimmed by 3 bases and 0 bases, with 6 bases remaining between them. The CDR3 runs 15 residues. TCRdb reprocessed the RT-PCR reads with MiXCR, giving one entry per CDR3 protein. The table lists about 240,000 distinct CDR3 sequences, 12% of them singletons. Specimen: non-naive T cells sorted from PBMCs, collected less than 15 days before vaccination. The receptor was isolated from a man aged 45-65 years who received an inactivated influenza vaccine. The genes are TRBV6-2 or TRBV6-3 and TRBJ1-6; D uncertain. CDR3 protein: CASSYESSYNSPLHF. Written as DNA, the CDR3 is TGTGCCAGCAGTTATGAGAGCTCCTATAATTCACCCCTCCACTTT.